The T cell receptor (beta chain) under discussion was sequenced for a study of type 1 regulatory T cells. About the study: This in vitro CD4 product, T-allo10, is enriched for Tr1 cells and alloantigen-specific.

TCRdb processed the reads anew with MiXCR; each CDR3 protein has one entry. The data contain some 89,000 distinct CDR3 sequences, 31% of them singletons. Between the trimmed V and J ends, which lost 8 bases and 2 bases, there was a span of 19 bases. The CDR3 spans 15 residues. Germline CDR1 and CDR2: LNHDA and SQIVND (reference sequence). Sequenced sample: CD4+ T cells, either the whole sample or a sorted fraction (not recorded which). The TCR was taken from a human donor in good health. The chain joins TRBV19 to TRBJ2-7; maybe TRBD1 (6 bases). This chain's CDR3 is CASADPGQNPYEQYF. The CDR3 region has the DNA TGTGCCAGTGCCGACCCGGGACAAAACCCCTACGAGCAGTACTTC.